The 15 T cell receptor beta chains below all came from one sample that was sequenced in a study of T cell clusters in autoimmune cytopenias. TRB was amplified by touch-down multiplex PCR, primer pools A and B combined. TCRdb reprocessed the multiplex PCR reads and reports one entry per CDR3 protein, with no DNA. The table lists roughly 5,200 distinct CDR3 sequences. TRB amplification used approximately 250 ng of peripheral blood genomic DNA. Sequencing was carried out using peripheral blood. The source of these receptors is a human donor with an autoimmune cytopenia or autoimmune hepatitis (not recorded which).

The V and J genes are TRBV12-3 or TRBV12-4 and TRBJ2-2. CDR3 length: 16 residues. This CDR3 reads CASSLGQGANTGELFF.

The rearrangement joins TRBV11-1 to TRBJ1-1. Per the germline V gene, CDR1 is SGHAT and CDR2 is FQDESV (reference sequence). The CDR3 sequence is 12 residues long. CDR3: CASSFGDTEAFF.

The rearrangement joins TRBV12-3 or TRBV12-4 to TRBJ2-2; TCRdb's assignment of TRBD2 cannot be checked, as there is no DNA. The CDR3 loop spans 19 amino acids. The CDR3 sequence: CASSFIATSGGARTGELFF.

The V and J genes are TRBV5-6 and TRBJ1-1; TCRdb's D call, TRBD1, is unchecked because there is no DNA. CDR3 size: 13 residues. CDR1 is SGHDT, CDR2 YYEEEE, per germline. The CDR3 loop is CASSLTGETEAFF.

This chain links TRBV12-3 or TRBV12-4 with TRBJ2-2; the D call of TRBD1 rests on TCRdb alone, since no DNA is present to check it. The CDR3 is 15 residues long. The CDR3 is CASRFAGRNTGELFF.

This CDR3 reads CSALGTNEKLFF. This chain connects TRBV20-1 to TRBJ1-4. The CDR3 runs 12 residues. From germline, CDR1 is DFQATT and CDR2 SNEGSKA (reference sequence).

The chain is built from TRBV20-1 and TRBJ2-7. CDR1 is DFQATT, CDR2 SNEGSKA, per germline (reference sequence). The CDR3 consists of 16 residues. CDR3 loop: CSARDIKGTGGYEQYF.

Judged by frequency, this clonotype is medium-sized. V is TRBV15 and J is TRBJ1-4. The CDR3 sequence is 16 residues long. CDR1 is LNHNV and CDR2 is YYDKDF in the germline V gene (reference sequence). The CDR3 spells CATSNKLGATNEKLFF.

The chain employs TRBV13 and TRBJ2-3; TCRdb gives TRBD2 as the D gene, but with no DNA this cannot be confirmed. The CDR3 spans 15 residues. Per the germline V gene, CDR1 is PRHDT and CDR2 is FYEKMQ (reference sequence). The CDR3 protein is CASSLTAGLLDTQYF.

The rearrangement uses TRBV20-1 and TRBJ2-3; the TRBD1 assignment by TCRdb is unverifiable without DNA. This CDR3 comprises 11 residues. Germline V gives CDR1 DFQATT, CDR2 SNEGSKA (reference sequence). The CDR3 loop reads CSAGGGGTQYF.

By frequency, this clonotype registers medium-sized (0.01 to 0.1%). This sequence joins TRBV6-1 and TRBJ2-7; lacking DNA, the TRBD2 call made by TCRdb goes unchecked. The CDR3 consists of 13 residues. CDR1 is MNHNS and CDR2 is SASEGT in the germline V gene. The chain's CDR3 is CASSEWGGYEQYF.

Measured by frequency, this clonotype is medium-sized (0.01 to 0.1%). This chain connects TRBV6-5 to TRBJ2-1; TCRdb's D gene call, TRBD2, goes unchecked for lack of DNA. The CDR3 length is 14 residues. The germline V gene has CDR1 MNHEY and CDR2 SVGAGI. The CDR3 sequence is CASSWASGINEQFF.

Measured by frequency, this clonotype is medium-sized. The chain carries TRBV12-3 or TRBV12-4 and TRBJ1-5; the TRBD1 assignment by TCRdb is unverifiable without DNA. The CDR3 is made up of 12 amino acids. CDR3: CASTPGGQPQHF.

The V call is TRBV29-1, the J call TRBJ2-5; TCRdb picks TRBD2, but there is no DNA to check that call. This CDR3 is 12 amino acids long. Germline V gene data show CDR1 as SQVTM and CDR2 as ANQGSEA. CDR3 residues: CSVKGSLLEQYF. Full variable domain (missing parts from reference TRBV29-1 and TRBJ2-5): SAVISQKPSRDICQRGTSLTIQCQVDSQVTMMFWYRQQPGQSLTLIATANQGSEATYESGFVIDKFPISRPNLTFSTLTVSNMSPEDSSIYLCSVKGSLLEQYFGPGTRLLVL.

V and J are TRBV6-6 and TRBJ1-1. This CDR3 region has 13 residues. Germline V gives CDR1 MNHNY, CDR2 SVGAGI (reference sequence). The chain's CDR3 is CASSLDRYTEAFF.